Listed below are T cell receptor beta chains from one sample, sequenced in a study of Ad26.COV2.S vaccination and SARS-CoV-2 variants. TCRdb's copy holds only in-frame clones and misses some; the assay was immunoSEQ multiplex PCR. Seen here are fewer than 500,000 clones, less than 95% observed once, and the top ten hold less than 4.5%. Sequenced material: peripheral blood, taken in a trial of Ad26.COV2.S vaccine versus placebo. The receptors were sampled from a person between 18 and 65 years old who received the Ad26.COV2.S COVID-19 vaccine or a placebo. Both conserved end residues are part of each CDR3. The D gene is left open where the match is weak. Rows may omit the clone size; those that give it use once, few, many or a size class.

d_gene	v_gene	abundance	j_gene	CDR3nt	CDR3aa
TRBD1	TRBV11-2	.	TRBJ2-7	TGTGCCAGCAGCTTAGGCCGACAGGGAAAGCCCTACGAGCAGTACTTC	CASSLGRQGKPYEQYF
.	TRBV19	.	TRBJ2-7	TGTGCCAGCACGGACCTCTACGAGCAGTACTTC	CASTDLYEQYF
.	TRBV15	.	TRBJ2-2	TGTGCCACCAGCAGAGTGGGGGGAGGACCCACCGGGGAGCTGTTTTTT	CATSRVGGGPTGELFF
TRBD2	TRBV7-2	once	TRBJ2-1	TGTGCCAGCAGCTGGACTAGCGGGGGGGATGAGCAGTTCTTC	CASSWTSGGDEQFF
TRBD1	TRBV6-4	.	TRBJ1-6	TGTGCCACCCCAGGGACAGCATATAATTCACCCCTCCACTTT	CATPGTAYNSPLHF
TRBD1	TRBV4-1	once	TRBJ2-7	TGCGCCAGCAGCCAACCAGGGGGATTCACCTACGAGCAGTACTTC	CASSQPGGFTYEQYF
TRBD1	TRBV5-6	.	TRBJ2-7	TGTGCCAGCAGCTTGCGGCCAGGGGGCTACGAGCAGTACTTC	CASSLRPGGYEQYF
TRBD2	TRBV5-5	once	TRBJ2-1	TGTGCCAGCAGTTCCACAGCGGGAACCTACAATGAGCAGTTCTTC	CASSSTAGTYNEQFF
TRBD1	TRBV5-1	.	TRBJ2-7	TGCGCCAGCAGCTTATTGGGCACAGGGGGCGCGGAGTACTTC	CASSLLGTGGAEYF
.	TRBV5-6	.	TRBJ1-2	TGTGCCAGCAGCTTTCCGTCAGGGGCCGTCTATGGCTACACCTTC	CASSFPSGAVYGYTF
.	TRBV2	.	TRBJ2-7	TGTGCCAGCAGTGCCATTCCCGGGATTACCTTCCGGGAGCAGTACTTC	CASSAIPGITFREQYF
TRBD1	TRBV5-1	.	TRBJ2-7	TGCGCCAGCAGCACATCAGGGGGCGAGCAGTACTTC	CASSTSGGEQYF
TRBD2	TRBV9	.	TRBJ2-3	TGTGCCAGCAGCGTAGCTAGCGGGCCAGATACGCAGTATTTT	CASSVASGPDTQYF
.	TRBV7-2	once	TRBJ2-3	TGTGCCAGCAGCGCCTATCAGCGGATCACAGATACGCAGTATTTT	CASSAYQRITDTQYF
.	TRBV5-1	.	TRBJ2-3	TGCGCCAGCACCCCGGGACAACCCACAGATACGCAGTATTTT	CASTPGQPTDTQYF
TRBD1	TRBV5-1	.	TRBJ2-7	TGCGCCAGCAGCTTGAGGGCCCGACAGGGGCATGGAGAGCAGTACTTC	CASSLRARQGHGEQYF
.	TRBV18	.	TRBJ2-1	TGTGCCAGCTCACCACCGAGACTGTCAAATGAGCAGTTCTTC	CASSPPRLSNEQFF
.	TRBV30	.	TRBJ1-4	TGTGCCTGGATGCGGGCCGGGCCTAATGAAAAACTGTTTTTT	CAWMRAGPNEKLFF
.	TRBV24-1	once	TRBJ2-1	TGTGCCACCAGTGAGGGGAGGTATGAGCAGTTCTTC	CATSEGRYEQFF
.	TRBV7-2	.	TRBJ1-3	TGTGCCAGCAGCTTAATTTTAGGGCTAGGGGACACCATATATTTT	CASSLILGLGDTIYF
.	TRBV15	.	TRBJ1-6	TGTGCCACCAGCTCGGAGGGGGTCACCTATAATTCACCCCTCCACTTT	CATSSEGVTYNSPLHF
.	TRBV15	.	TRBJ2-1	TGTGCCACCAGCAGCATGGGTGAGCAGTTCTTC	CATSSMGEQFF
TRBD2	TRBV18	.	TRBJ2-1	TGTGCCAGCTCACCGCAAGGACTAGCGGGTTACAATGAGCAGTTCTTC	CASSPQGLAGYNEQFF
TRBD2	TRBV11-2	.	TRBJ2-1	TGTGCCAGCAGCGCGCGGTGGGGGAGGGCCTACAATGAGCAGTTCTTC	CASSARWGRAYNEQFF